Shown below are 26 T cell receptor beta chains from a single sample sequenced in a study of T cell repertoires in cytomegalovirus infection. In TCRdb, the reads were re-called with MiXCR into one record per CDR3 protein. Of approximately 500,000 distinct CDR3 sequences detected, around 11% appear once; the ten largest clones hold approximately 10%. Sequencing was performed on PBMCs. The receptors were gathered from a human donor in good health (CMV status not recorded). Some clones in this sample may be carry-over from other donors' samples.

This clonotype was recorded many times. The rearrangement uses TRBV5-4 and TRBJ2-6; TRBD1 is a possible D gene (6 bases). Germline lookup yields CDR1 SGHNT and CDR2 YYREEE (reference sequence). The V and J ends lost 1 base and 0 bases respectively, with 14 bases between them. This CDR3 is 18 amino acids long. This CDR3 is CASSLTGLFLSGANVLTF. CDR3 in DNA: TGTGCCAGCAGCTTGACAGGGTTGTTCCTCTCTGGGGCCAACGTCCTGACTTTC.

The chain is built from TRBV3-1 and TRBJ1-1; D perhaps matches TRBD1 (5 bases). Deletions cut 2 bases from V and 5 bases from J, with 12 bases between. This CDR3 comprises 14 residues. The V gene's germline CDR1 is LGHDT and CDR2 YNNKEL (reference sequence). In nucleotides, the CDR3 is TGTGCCAGCAGCCAATTCGGGGGGAGAACTGAAGCTTTCTTT. Its protein product is CASSQFGGRTEAFF.

This clonotype has ten or more counts. The chain uses TRBV7-9 and TRBJ2-3, with a weak D call TRBD1 (6 bases). CDR3 length equals 19 residues. Trimming took off 2 bases at V and 0 bases at J, with 21 bases between the two ends. Germline values: CDR1 SEHNR, CDR2 FQNEAQ (reference sequence). This chain's CDR3 is CASSLPGGSTGKSTDTQYF. The DNA of the CDR3 is TGTGCCAGCAGCTTACCTGGGGGATCCACAGGGAAAAGCACAGATACGCAGTATTTT.

Many counts were recorded for this clonotype. This sequence joins TRBV9 and TRBJ1-2; 7 bases agree with TRBD1. The CDR3 consists of 15 residues. V shed 7 bases, J shed 4 bases, and the junction held 13 bases outside the gene matches. Looked up from germline, CDR1 is SGDLS and CDR2 is YYNGEE. This CDR3 reads CASQRGDRTLYGYTF. CDR3 nucleotides: TGTGCCAGCCAAAGAGGGGACAGAACCCTCTATGGCTACACCTTC.

This chain uses TRBV15 with TRBJ2-1; 8 nucleotides match TRBD2. The CDR3 has 16 residues. J lost 5 bases, V lost 3 bases, and 9 bases had no gene match. Germline lookup yields CDR1 LNHNV and CDR2 YYDKDF (reference sequence). CDR3 in amino acids: CATSRDIAGTHNEQFF. CDR3 nucleotides: TGTGCCACCAGCAGGGACATAGCGGGAACCCACAATGAGCAGTTCTTC.

This clonotype was recorded a few times. V and J are TRBV18 and TRBJ2-5; D may be TRBD1 (5 bases). Trimming stripped 2 bases from V and 5 bases from J, with 12 bases between. This CDR3 spans 14 amino acids. Germline assignment: CDR1 KGHSH and CDR2 LQKENI. The CDR3 spells CASSPVDSAETQYF. CDR3 in DNA: TGTGCCAGCTCACCAGTCGACAGCGCGGAGACCCAGTACTTC.

V usage is TRBV15 and J usage is TRBJ2-1, with 10 positions matching TRBD2. CDR1 and CDR2 (germline): LNHNV, YYDKDF (reference sequence). Trimming cost V 5 bases and J 8 bases; bases outside gene matches: 9. The CDR3 runs 15 residues. The CDR3 protein is CATSPRPSGSDEQFF. The CDR3 DNA sequence: TGTGCCACCAGCCCCCGTCCTAGCGGGAGCGATGAGCAGTTCTTC. Complete variable domain (other parts from reference TRBV15 and TRBJ2-1): DAMVIQNPRYQVTQFGKPVTLSCSQTLNHNVMYWYQQKSSQAPKLLFHYYDKDFNNEADTPDNFQSRRPNTSFCFLDIRSPGLGDTAMYLCATSPRPSGSDEQFFGPGTRLTVL.

The sample holds a few counts of this clonotype. This chain joins TRBV19 and TRBJ1-4; TRBD1 matches 7 bases. Germline trimming cut 6 bases from V and 5 bases from J; bases unmatched to any gene: 6. This CDR3 region has 14 residues. Germline loops: CDR1 LNHDA, CDR2 SQIVND (reference sequence). The CDR3 reads CASSPEGQNEKLFF. The CDR3 bases are TGTGCCAGTAGCCCGGAGGGACAGAATGAAAAACTGTTTTTT.

This rearrangement joins TRBV2 to TRBJ1-2; D is possibly TRBD1 (5 bases). The CDR3 runs to 12 residues. Trimming shortened V by 6 bases and J by 8 bases, and 13 bases separated the two germline ends. Looked up from germline, CDR1 is SNHLY and CDR2 is FYNNEI. CDR3 sequence (DNA): TGTGCCAGCAGCCGGGGGTATTTCGGCTACACCTTC. Amino acids: CASSRGYFGYTF.

This clonotype was counted ten times or more. The chain is built from TRBV19 and TRBJ1-1; tentatively, D is TRBD1 (6 bases). The CDR3 is 15 residues long. Germline CDR1 LNHDA, CDR2 SQIVND (reference sequence). Deletions cut 4 bases from V and 1 base from J, with 13 bases between. The CDR3 loop is CASSNRGAKNTEAFF. CDR3 DNA sequence: TGTGCCAGTAGTAATAGGGGGGCGAAGAACACTGAAGCTTTCTTT.

This clonotype was counted ten times or more. V usage is TRBV10-3 and J usage is TRBJ2-7, with D tentatively TRBD1 or TRBD2 (6 bases each). Germline values: CDR1 ENHRY, CDR2 SYGVKD. V lost 6 bases, J lost 6 bases, and 12 bases lay in between. The CDR3 runs 12 residues. Written as DNA, the CDR3 is TGTGCCATCAGGCACGAGGGGGGCGAGCAGTACTTC. It specifies CAIRHEGGEQYF.

This clonotype has a count of ten or more. The chain's CDR3 is CASSLMPSGKETQYF. In DNA form, the CDR3 reads TGTGCCAGCAGCTTAATGCCTAGCGGAAAAGAGACCCAGTACTTC. The V call is TRBV7-3, the J call TRBJ2-5; 7 bases line up with TRBD2. CDR1 and CDR2 from the germline V gene are SGHTA and FQGTGA. The CDR3 contains 15 residues. Trimming cost V 1 base and J 3 bases; bases outside gene matches: 5.

This clonotype came up once. This CDR3 reads CASRMGVNYGYTF. The CDR3 DNA is TGTGCCAGCAGAATGGGGGTGAACTATGGCTACACCTTC. The chain links TRBV28 to TRBJ1-2; D perhaps matches TRBD1 (5 bases). Germline V gives CDR1 MDHEN, CDR2 SYDVKM. V lost 6 bases and J lost 2, with 10 bases in between. There are 13 residues in the CDR3.

Worth noting for this clonotype: Likely a read error: the CDR3 ends without its conserved phenylalanine or tryptophan. This chain joins TRBV18 and TRBJ1-1; no definite D call. Trimming left V 2 bases short and J 1 base short, with 5 bases between. Germline-derived CDR1 and CDR2 are KGHSH and LQKENI. This CDR3 has 13 amino acids. The CDR3 DNA is TGTGCCAGCTCACCAACGAGGAACACTGAAGCTTTCTCT. Its translation is CASSPTRNTEAFS.

This clonotype was observed a handful of times. CDR3 loop: CASTAGTGFLRGTDTQYF. CDR3 nucleotides: TGTGCCAGCACCGCCGGGACAGGGTTTTTGAGGGGCACAGATACGCAGTATTTT. The chain joins TRBV9 to TRBJ2-3, with 9 bases identical to TRBD1. Germline V gene data show CDR1 as SGDLS and CDR2 as YYNGEE. After removal of 6 bases from V and 1 base from J, the junction contained 15 bases not matched to a gene. CDR3 length: 18 residues.

The rearrangement uses TRBV6-1 and TRBJ2-2; 7 bases match TRBD1. The CDR3 is made up of 15 amino acids. Germline CDR1 reads MNHNS; CDR2 reads SASEGT. V lost 6 bases and J lost 4; bases outside the gene matches: 8. In DNA form, the CDR3 reads TGTGCCAGCAGGAGACAGGGAACGATCACCGGGGAGCTGTTTTTT. This sequence encodes CASRRQGTITGELFF.

The rearrangement joins TRBV28 to TRBJ2-3; the D gene is possibly TRBD2 (7 bases). Germline V gene data show CDR1 as MDHEN and CDR2 as SYDVKM. This CDR3 region has 14 residues. Trimming cost V 5 bases and J 3 bases, with 12 bases left between them. The CDR3 is CASSQRGGTDTQYF. The CDR3 coding sequence is TGTGCCAGCAGTCAAAGGGGGGGGACAGATACGCAGTATTTT.

The J gene is TRBJ2-1, the V gene TRBV28, with D tentatively TRBD1 (6 bases). The CDR3 is made up of 14 amino acids. Trimming took off 0 bases at V and 7 bases at J, with 10 bases between the two ends. The germline V gene encodes CDR1 MDHEN and CDR2 SYDVKM. The CDR3 protein is CASSLWDSLNEQFF. As DNA, the CDR3 is TGTGCCAGCAGTTTATGGGACAGTTTAAATGAGCAGTTCTTC.

The V and J genes are TRBV20-1 and TRBJ1-1; no clear D. Germline CDR1 reads DFQATT; CDR2 reads SNEGSKA (reference sequence). The CDR3 covers 12 residues. DNA for the CDR3: TGCAGGGTTAAGGTGGGGAACACTGAAGCTTTCTTT. Protein sequence: CRVKVGNTEAFF.

The chain's CDR3 is CASSLYLGASNQPQHF. For the CDR3, the DNA is TGTGCCAGCAGCTTATATTTAGGGGCTTCGAATCAGCCCCAGCATTTT. The chain has TRBV7-9 and TRBJ1-5; possibly TRBD1 for D (5 bases). V dropped 2 bases and J dropped 4 bases, with 15 bases sitting between them. In germline, CDR1 is SEHNR, CDR2 FQNEAQ (reference sequence). This CDR3 has 16 amino acids.

The chain combines TRBV20-1 with TRBJ2-7, with TRBD2 matching over 8 bases. With V trimmed by 6 bases and J by 0 bases, 7 bases remained unmatched. The CDR3 totals 14 residues. The germline V gene encodes CDR1 DFQATT and CDR2 SNEGSKA (reference sequence). CDR3 coding DNA: TGCAGTGCAATACTGAGCGGGAGCTCCTACGAGCAGTACTTC. As protein: CSAILSGSSYEQYF.

The CDR3 coding sequence is TGTGCCATCAGTCATCCTAAAACTAGCGGGAGTACCCACGAGCAGTACTTC. Amino acid sequence: CAISHPKTSGSTHEQYF. The J gene is TRBJ2-7, the V gene TRBV10-3, with 11 bases aligning to TRBD2. This CDR3 is 17 amino acids long. CDR1 is ENHRY and CDR2 is SYGVKD in the germline V gene. Germline trimming cut 5 bases from V and 5 bases from J; bases unmatched to any gene: 14.

The table lists this clonotype with many counts. The chain combines TRBV12-3 or TRBV12-4 with TRBJ1-1; D unclear. The CDR3 has 15 amino acids. V lost 6 bases and J 0 bases, leaving 14 bases between the germline ends. CDR3 amino acids: CASSSGGNLNTEAFF. CDR3 sequence (DNA): TGTGCCAGCAGCTCGGGCGGCAACCTGAACACTGAAGCTTTCTTT.

This clonotype occurred many times. The rearrangement uses TRBV28 and TRBJ2-5; TRBD2 agrees at 10 bases. Germline assignment: CDR1 MDHEN and CDR2 SYDVKM. V shed 5 bases, J shed 9 bases, and the junction held 15 bases outside the gene matches. The CDR3 contains 16 residues. CDR3: CASSPPRLAGPQAQYF. As DNA, the CDR3 is TGTGCCAGCAGTCCCCCCCGACTAGCGGGCCCCCAAGCCCAGTACTTC.

This clonotype showed up many times. J is TRBJ1-2 and V is TRBV28; D remains ambiguous. Deletions cut 3 bases from V and 7 bases from J, with 9 bases between. The CDR3 sequence is 12 residues long. Looked up from germline, CDR1 is MDHEN and CDR2 is SYDVKM. DNA for the CDR3: TGTGCCAGCAGTTTCAGAGTAGGTGGCTACACCTTC. This translates into CASSFRVGGYTF.

The chain is built from TRBV10-3 and TRBJ2-1; 7 bases map to TRBD1. The CDR3 totals 21 residues. Unmatched junction bases numbered 25, after V lost 6 bases and J lost 2 bases. Germline CDR1 ENHRY, CDR2 SYGVKD. The CDR3 loop reads CAISRGPGVGGAGVTYNEQFF. DNA of the CDR3: TGTGCCATCAGCCGTGGCCCCGGGGTAGGGGGCGCCGGGGTGACCTACAATGAGCAGTTCTTC.